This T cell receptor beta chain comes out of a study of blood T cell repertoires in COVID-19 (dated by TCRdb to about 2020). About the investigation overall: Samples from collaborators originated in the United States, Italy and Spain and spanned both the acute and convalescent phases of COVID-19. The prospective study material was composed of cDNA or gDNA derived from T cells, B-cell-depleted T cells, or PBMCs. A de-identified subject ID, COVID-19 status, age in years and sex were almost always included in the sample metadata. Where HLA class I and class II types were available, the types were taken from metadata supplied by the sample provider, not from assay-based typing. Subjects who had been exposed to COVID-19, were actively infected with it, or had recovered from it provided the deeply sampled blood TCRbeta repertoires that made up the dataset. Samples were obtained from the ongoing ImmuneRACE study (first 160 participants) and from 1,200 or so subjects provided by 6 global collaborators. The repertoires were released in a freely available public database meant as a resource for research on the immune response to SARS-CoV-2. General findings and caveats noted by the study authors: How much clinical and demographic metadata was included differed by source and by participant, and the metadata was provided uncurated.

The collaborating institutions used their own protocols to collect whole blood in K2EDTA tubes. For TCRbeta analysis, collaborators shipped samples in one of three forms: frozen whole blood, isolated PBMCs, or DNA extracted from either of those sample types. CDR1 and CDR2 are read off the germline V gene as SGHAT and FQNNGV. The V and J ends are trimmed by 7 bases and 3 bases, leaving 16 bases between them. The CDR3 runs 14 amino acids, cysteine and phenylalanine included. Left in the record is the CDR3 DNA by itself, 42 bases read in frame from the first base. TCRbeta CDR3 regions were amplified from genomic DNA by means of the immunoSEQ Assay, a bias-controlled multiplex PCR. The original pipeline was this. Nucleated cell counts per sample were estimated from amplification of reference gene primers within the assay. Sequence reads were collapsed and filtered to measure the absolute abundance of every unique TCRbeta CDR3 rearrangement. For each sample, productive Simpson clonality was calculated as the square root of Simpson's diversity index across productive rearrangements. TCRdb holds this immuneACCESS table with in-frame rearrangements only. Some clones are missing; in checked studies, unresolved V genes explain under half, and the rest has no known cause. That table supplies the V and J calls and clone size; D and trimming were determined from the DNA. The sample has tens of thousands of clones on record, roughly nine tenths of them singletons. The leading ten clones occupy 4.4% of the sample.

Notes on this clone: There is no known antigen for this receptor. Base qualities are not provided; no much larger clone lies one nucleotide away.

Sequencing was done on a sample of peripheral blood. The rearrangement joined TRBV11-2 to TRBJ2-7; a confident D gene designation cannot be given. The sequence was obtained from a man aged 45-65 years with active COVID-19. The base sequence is TGTGCCAGCAAACCCTTCCCAGCGAGCTACGAGCAGTACTTC. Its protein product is CASKPFPASYEQYF.